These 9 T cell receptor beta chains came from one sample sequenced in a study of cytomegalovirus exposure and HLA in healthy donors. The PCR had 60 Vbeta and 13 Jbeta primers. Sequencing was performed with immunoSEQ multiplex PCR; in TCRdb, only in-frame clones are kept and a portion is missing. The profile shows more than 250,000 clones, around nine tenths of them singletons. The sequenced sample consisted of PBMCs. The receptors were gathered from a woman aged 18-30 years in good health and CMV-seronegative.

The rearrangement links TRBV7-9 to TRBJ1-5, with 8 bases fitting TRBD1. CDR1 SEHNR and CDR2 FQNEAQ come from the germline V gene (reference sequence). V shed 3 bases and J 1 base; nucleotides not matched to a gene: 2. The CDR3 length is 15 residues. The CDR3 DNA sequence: TGTGCCAGCAGCTTGACAGGGGTGAGCAATCAGCCCCAGCATTTT. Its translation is CASSLTGVSNQPQHF. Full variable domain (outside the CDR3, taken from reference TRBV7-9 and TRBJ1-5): DTGVSQNPRHKITKRGQNVTFRCDPISEHNRLYWYRQTLGQGPEFLTYFQNEAQLEKSRLLSDRFSAERPKGSFSTLEIQRTEQGDSAMYLCASSLTGVSNQPQHFGDGTRLSIL.

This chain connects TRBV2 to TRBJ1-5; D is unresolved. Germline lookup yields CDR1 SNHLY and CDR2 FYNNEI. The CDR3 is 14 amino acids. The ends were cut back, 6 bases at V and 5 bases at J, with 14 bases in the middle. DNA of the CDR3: TGTGCCAGCAGGGTGGACGGGAGGTATCAGCCCCAGCATTTT. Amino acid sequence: CASRVDGRYQPQHF.

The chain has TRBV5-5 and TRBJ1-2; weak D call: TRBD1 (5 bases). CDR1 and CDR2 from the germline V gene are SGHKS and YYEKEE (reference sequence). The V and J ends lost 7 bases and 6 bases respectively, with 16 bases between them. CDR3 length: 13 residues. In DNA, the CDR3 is TGTGCCAGCGGTTCTGGGGGGAGGGATGGCTACACCTTC. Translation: CASGSGGRDGYTF. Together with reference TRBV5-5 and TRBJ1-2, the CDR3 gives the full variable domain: DAGVTQSPTHLIKTRGQQVTLRCSPISGHKSVSWYQQVLGQGPQFIFQYYEKEERGRGNFPDRFSARQFPNYSSELNVNALLLGDSALYLCASGSGGRDGYTFGSGTRLTVV.

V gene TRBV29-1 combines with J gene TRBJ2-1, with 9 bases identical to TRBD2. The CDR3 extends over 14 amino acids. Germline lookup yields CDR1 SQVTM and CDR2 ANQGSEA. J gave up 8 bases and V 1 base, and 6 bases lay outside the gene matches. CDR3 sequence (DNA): TGCAGCGTTGAAGTGTGGCGGGGGGGCCATGAGCAGTTCTTC. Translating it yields CSVEVWRGGHEQFF.

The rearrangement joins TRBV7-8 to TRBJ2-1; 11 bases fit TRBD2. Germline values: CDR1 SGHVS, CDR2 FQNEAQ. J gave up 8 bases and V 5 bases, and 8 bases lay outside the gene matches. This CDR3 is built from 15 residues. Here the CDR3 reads CASSHISGGADEQFF. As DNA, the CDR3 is TGTGCCAGCAGCCATATTAGCGGGGGGGCGGATGAGCAGTTCTTC. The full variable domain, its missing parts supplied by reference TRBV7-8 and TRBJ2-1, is GAGVSQSPRYKVAKRGQDVALRCDPISGHVSLFWYQQALGQGPEFLTYFQNEAQLDKSGLPSDRFFAERPEGSVSTLKIQRTQQEDSAVYLCASSHISGGADEQFFGPGTRLTVL.

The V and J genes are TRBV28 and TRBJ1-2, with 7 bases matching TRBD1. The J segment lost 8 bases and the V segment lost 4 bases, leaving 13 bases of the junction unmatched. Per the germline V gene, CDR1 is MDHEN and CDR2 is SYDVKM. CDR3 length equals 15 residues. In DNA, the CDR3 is TGTGCCAGCAGTTCCTCGACAGGGACACTGTACGGCTACACCTTC. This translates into CASSSSTGTLYGYTF.

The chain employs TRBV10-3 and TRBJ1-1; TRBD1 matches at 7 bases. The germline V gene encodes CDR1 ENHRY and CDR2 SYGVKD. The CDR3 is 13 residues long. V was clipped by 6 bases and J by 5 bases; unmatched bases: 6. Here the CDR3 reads CAIRGVQGTEAFF. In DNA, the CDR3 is TGTGCCATCAGGGGAGTACAGGGGACTGAAGCTTTCTTT.

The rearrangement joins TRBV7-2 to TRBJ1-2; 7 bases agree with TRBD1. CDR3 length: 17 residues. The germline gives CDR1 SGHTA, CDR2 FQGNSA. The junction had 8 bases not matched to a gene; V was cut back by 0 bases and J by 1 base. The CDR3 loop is CASSLARQGGLNYGYTF. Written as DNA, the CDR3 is TGTGCCAGCAGCTTAGCGAGGCAGGGGGGCCTTAACTATGGCTACACCTTC.

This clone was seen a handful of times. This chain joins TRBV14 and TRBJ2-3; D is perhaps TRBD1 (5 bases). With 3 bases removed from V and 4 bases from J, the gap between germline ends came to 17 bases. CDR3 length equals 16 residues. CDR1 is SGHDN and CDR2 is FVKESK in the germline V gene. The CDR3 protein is CASSHRRPTRADTQYF. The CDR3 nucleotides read TGTGCCAGCAGCCACCGCCGGCCGACCAGGGCAGATACGCAGTATTTT.